This T cell receptor beta chain derives from a study of PD-L1 blockade in urothelial cancer. Study-wide background: Each patient had 0 to 3 earlier chemotherapy regimens. General study points: Below-median pretreatment blood TCR clonality was a predictor of better survival.

The sample's time point: pretreatment peripheral blood. Germline V gene lookup returns CDR1 SEHNR and CDR2 FQNEAQ (reference sequence). The V gene lost 0 bases and the J gene lost 4 bases, with 7 bases spanning the gap. This CDR3 region has 14 residues. Data came from immunoSEQ multiplex PCR; TCRdb stores just in-frame clones and leaves some out. This table holds some 38,000 clones, approximately 80% found once. A word on this clone: The antigen is unknown.

This clonotype originated in an older man with urothelial cancer. The input for sequencing was PBMCs, taken around atezolizumab (anti-PD-L1) treatment. The rearrangement joins TRBV7-9 to TRBJ1-3; possible D gene TRBD1, 5 bases. CDR3 DNA sequence: TGTGCCAGCAGCTTAGCGGGGCGCGGAAACACCATATATTTT. It specifies CASSLAGRGNTIYF.